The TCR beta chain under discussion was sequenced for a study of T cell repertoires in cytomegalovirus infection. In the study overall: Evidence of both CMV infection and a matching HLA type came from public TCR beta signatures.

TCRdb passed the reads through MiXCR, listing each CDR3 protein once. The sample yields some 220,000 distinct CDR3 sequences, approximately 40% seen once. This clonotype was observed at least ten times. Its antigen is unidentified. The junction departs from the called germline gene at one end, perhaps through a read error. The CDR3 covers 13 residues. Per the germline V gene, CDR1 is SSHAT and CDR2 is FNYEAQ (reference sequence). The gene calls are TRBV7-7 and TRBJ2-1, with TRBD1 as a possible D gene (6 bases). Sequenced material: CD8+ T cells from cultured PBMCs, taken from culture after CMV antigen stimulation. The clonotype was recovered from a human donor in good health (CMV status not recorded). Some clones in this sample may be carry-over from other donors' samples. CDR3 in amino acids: CASSFTQGNEQFF. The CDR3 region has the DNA TGTGCTAGCAGCTTCACACAGGGAAATGAGCAGTTCTTC.